Sequencing of this T cell receptor (beta chain) was carried out in a study of blood T cell repertoires in COVID-19. Study-level background: Samples of COVID-19 (acute and convalescent) were obtained from the United States, Italy and Spain. PBMCs, B-cell-depleted T cells, or T cells were the source of the cDNA or gDNA that made up the material.

Assay: immunoSEQ multiplex PCR; the TCRdb copy retains only in-frame clones and omits some. The sample has about 99,000 clones, 87% seen once. The germline V gene encodes CDR1 LGHDT and CDR2 YNNKEL (reference sequence). This CDR3 is built from 14 residues. Trimming took 1 base from V and 4 from J, leaving 8 bases between them. The rearrangement joins TRBV3-1 (or the pseudogene TRBV3-2) to TRBJ1-3; maybe TRBD1 (5 bases). Sequenced material: peripheral blood. This TCR was sampled from a man aged 50 to 60 in a cohort sampled during active COVID-19. CDR3 sequence: CASSQAGHGNTIYF. CDR3 nucleotides: TGTGCCAGCAGCCAAGCAGGACACGGAAACACCATATATTTT.